This T cell receptor beta chain was recovered during a study of cytomegalovirus exposure and HLA in healthy donors. General study findings and limits: High sensitivity and specificity were reportedly achieved when the classifier diagnosed cytomegalovirus status. It was 164 TCR beta chains that were listed as cytomegalovirus-associated.

Donors consisted of healthy bone marrow donors. The PCR ran on 60 Vbeta and 13 Jbeta primers. The table came from immunoSEQ multiplex PCR; TCRdb's copy has only in-frame clones and leaves some out. Among about 190,000 clones listed, 65% to 75% were seen once. V was clipped by 2 bases and J by 7 bases; unmatched bases: 4. Germline V lookup: CDR1 SGHTA, CDR2 FQGTGA. The CDR3 has 14 residues. This clone was detected only once. What it recognizes is unknown. The sequence derives from a man younger than 40 in good health and CMV-seropositive. The chain joins TRBV7-3 to TRBJ1-5; 8 bases match TRBD1. Specimen: PBMCs. The DNA for the CDR3 is TGTGCCAGCAGCTTACAGGGGGCCGGGCAGCCCCAGCATTTT. Translated: CASSLQGAGQPQHF.